These T cell receptor beta chains were read from a single sample in a study of cytomegalovirus exposure and HLA in healthy donors. TCRdb keeps only in-frame clones here, not all; method: immunoSEQ multiplex PCR. The sample records roughly 130,000 clones, roughly 68% being singletons. The sample was PBMCs. The receptors were sampled from a woman in her forties or fifties in good health and CMV-seropositive. CDR3s leave out the opening cysteine and the closing phenylalanine or tryptophan. The D gene is left open where the match is weak.

J gene,V gene,D gene,CDR3 protein
TRBJ1-1,TRBV5-1,.,ASSLQAGDTEAF
TRBJ1-4,TRBV2,.,ASSEWGDLNGEKLF
TRBJ1-2,TRBV29-1,.,SATGPGGGYT
TRBJ1-6,TRBV5-5,.,ASSLISQGSHNSPLH
TRBJ1-2,TRBV30,.,AWSPPGGANYGYT
TRBJ1-1,TRBV5-4,.,ASQRGGNTEAF
TRBJ1-1,TRBV5-1,.,ASSFQMNTEAF
TRBJ2-7,TRBV27,.,ASRNGLAEQY
TRBJ2-7,TRBV4-3,TRBD2,ASSRGTSGGWEQY
TRBJ2-7,TRBV27,TRBD2,ASNRAGAYYEQY
TRBJ1-2,TRBV5-1,.,ASSLARGAMDGYT
TRBJ1-2,TRBV6-1,.,ASSGAGPNYGYT
TRBJ2-6,TRBV19,.,ASLGLTGQNSGANVLT
TRBJ2-7,TRBV7-8,.,ASSPTLYEQY
TRBJ1-6,TRBV5-1,.,ASSLVVSDSPLH
TRBJ1-1,TRBV30,TRBD1,ASSGQENTEAF
TRBJ1-5,TRBV29-1,TRBD1,SVLDRSRHEH
TRBJ2-1,TRBV5-4,.,ASREGGGLDNEQF
TRBJ1-2,TRBV6-5,TRBD1,ASSTGTDYGYT
TRBJ2-3,TRBV7-2,.,ASSLRGPSTDTQY
TRBJ2-6,TRBV5-4,.,ASSQGGSGANVLT
TRBJ2-2,TRBV7-2,.,ASSLTPGAGELF